The 11 T cell receptor beta chains given below trace back to one sample, sequenced in a study of blood T cell repertoires in COVID-19. TCRdb's table, derived via immunoSEQ multiplex PCR, lists solely in-frame clones and lacks some. The table lists approximately 78,000 clones, 83% of them singletons. The sequenced material came from peripheral blood. The origin of the receptors is a woman older than 75 with acute or convalescent COVID-19.

The chain recombines TRBV9 with TRBJ2-3; D uncertain. CDR1 SGDLS and CDR2 YYNGEE come from the germline V gene. The V gene lost 1 base and the J gene lost 2 bases, with 14 bases spanning the gap. CDR3 size: 16 residues. This CDR3 reads CASSVNGGDPTDTQYF. CDR3 nucleotide sequence: TGTGCCAGCAGCGTAAATGGTGGAGACCCCACAGATACGCAGTATTTT.

This clone was seen a single time. The chain has TRBV29-1 and TRBJ2-1, with 9 bases fitting TRBD1. The ends lost 6 bases at V and 0 bases at J; junction bases unmatched: 6. From germline, CDR1 is SQVTM and CDR2 ANQGSEA. This CDR3 is built from 15 residues. This CDR3 reads CSVSTGGVSYNEQFF. The CDR3 DNA follows: TGCAGCGTATCGACAGGGGGGGTCTCCTACAATGAGCAGTTCTTC.

The chain employs TRBV5-4 and TRBJ2-1, with D possibly matching TRBD2 (6 bases). The CDR3 consists of 13 residues. V was pared by 1 base and J by 8 bases, with 10 bases between. Per the germline V gene, CDR1 is SGHNT and CDR2 is YYREEE (reference sequence). CDR3 residues: CASSLRDSDEQFF. CDR3 in DNA: TGTGCCAGCAGCTTGCGGGACTCTGATGAGCAGTTCTTC.

V usage is TRBV3-1 (or the pseudogene TRBV3-2) and J usage is TRBJ2-7; possible D gene TRBD2, 6 bases. The ends were cut back, 0 bases at V and 3 bases at J, with 15 bases in the middle. Germline CDR1 and CDR2: LGHDT and YNNKEL (reference sequence). The CDR3 is 16 residues long. The CDR3 DNA sequence: TGTGCCAGCAGCCAAGATCGGCGGGGCGCCAGCTACGAGCAGTACTTC. Encoded protein: CASSQDRRGASYEQYF.

The J gene is TRBJ1-6, the V gene TRBV7-3; 9 bases align to TRBD1. CDR1 is SGHTA, CDR2 FQGTGA, per germline. After removal of 4 bases from V and 9 bases from J, the junction contained 7 bases not matched to a gene. The CDR3 loop spans 15 amino acids. CDR3: CASSSQQGAGSPLHF. The CDR3 DNA reads TGTGCCAGCAGCTCACAACAGGGGGCTGGTTCACCCCTCCACTTT.

The gene calls are TRBV5-1 and TRBJ1-3; the match to TRBD1 covers 10 bases. The CDR3 loop spans 15 amino acids. Germline values: CDR1 SGHRS, CDR2 YFSETQ. V was clipped by 4 bases and J by 4 bases; unmatched bases: 5. The CDR3 DNA reads as TGCGCCAGCAGCAGAGACAGGGGGCGCGGAAACACCATATATTTT. Protein product: CASSRDRGRGNTIYF.

This clone appeared a few times. This rearrangement joins TRBV28 to TRBJ2-7; TRBD2 aligns across 8 bases. There are 15 residues in the CDR3. Unmatched junction bases numbered 19, after V lost 6 bases and J lost 12 bases. Germline CDR1 MDHEN, CDR2 SYDVKM. The CDR3 nucleotides are TGTGCCAGCAGCCCAGGGGATCTGCGGGAGGACCCTCCGTACTTC. This sequence encodes CASSPGDLREDPPYF.

The chain joins TRBV7-8 to TRBJ1-4; the D is unclear. The CDR3 runs to 15 residues. Germline lookup yields CDR1 SGHVS and CDR2 FQNEAQ. With 5 bases removed from V and 3 bases from J, the gap between germline ends came to 13 bases. The CDR3 reads CASSLDGLPNEKLFF. The CDR3 nucleotides read TGTGCCAGCAGCCTGGACGGACTTCCTAATGAAAAACTGTTTTTT.

The chain combines TRBV6-6 with TRBJ1-1, with no clear D. The CDR3 runs to 12 residues. CDR1 is MNHNY and CDR2 is SVGAGI in the germline V gene (reference sequence). V lost 4 bases and J 6 bases, leaving 9 bases between the germline ends. The DNA of the CDR3 is TGTGCCAGCAGTTTTGGGCCGGCTGAAGCTTTCTTT. It translates to CASSFGPAEAFF.

The chain employs TRBV10-3 and TRBJ1-6; no clear D gene. Germline CDR1 ENHRY, CDR2 SYGVKD. The germline V and J ends were trimmed by 2 bases and 9 bases, with 17 bases remaining between them. CDR3 length: 16 residues. CDR3 residues: CAISEARGSGVSPLHF. The CDR3 DNA reads TGTGCCATCAGTGAGGCTCGGGGAAGTGGAGTTTCACCCCTCCACTTT.

This clone was picked up a small number of times. The chain uses TRBV29-1 and TRBJ2-7, with D perhaps matching TRBD2 (5 bases). Germline V gene data show CDR1 as SQVTM and CDR2 as ANQGSEA. V was cut by 6 bases and J by 6 bases, with 18 bases left in between. This CDR3 region has 13 residues. The CDR3: CSVLRSEGTEQYF. The CDR3 DNA is TGCAGCGTCTTACGAAGTGAGGGTACCGAGCAGTACTTC.